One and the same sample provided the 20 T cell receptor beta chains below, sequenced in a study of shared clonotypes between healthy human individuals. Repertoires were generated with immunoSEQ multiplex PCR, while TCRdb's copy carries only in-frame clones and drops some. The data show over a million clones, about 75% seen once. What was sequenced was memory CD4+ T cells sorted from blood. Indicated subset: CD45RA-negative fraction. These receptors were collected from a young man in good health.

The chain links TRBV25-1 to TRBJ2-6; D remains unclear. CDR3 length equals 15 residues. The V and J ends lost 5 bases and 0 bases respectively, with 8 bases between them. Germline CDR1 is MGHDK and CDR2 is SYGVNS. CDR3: CASSPLYSGANVLTF. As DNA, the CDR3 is TGTGCCAGCAGTCCTTTGTACTCTGGGGCCAACGTCCTGACTTTC.

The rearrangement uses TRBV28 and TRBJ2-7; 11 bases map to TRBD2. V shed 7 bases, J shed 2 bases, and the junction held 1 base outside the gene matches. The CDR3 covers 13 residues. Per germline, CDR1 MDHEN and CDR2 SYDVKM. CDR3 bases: TGTGCCAGCACTAGCGGGGGGACCTACGAGCAGTACTTC. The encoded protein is CASTSGGTYEQYF. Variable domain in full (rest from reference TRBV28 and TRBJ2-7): DVKVTQSSRYLVKRTGEKVFLECVQDMDHENMFWYRQDPGLGLRLIYFSYDVKMKEKGDIPEGYSVSREKKERFSLILESASTNQTSMYLCASTSGGTYEQYFGPGTRLTVT.

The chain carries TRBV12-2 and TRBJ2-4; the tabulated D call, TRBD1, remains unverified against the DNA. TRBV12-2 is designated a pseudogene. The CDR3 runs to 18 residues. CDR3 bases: TGTGCAAGTCGCTTATCTTTGACAGGCCGGTGGGCCAAAAACATTCAGTACTTC. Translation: CASRLSLTGRWAKNIQYF.

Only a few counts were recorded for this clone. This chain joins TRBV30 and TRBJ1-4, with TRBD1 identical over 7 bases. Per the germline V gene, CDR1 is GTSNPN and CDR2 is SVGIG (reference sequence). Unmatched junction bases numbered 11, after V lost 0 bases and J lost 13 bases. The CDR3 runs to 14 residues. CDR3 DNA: TGTGCCTGGAGTGTTGGGACAGCCGGCGGGAGACTGTTTTTT. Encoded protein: CAWSVGTAGGRLFF.

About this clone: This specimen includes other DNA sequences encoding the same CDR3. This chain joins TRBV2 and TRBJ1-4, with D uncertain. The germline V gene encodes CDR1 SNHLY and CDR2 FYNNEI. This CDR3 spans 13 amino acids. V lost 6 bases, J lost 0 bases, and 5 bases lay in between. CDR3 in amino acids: CASRQSTNEKLFF. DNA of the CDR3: TGTGCCAGCAGACAGTCAACTAATGAAAAACTGTTTTTT.

CDR3 protein: CASSPYRGDQETQYF. DNA for the CDR3: TGTGCCAGCAGCCCCTACAGGGGGGACCAAGAGACCCAGTACTTC. The chain couples TRBV7-8 to TRBJ2-5; 8 bases are shared with TRBD1. The J segment lost 0 bases and the V segment lost 5 bases, leaving 5 bases of the junction unmatched. The germline CDR1 and CDR2 sequences are SGHVS and FQNEAQ. This CDR3 spans 15 amino acids.

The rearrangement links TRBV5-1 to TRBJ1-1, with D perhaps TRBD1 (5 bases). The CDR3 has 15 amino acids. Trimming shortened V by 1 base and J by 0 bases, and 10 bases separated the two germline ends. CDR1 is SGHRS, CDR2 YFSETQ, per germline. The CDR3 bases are TGCGCCAGCAGCTTGACGACAGCAATGAACACTGAAGCTTTCTTT. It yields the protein CASSLTTAMNTEAFF. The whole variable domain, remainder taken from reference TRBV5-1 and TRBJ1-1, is KAGVTQTPRYLIKTRGQQVTLSCSPISGHRSVSWYQQTPGQGLQFLFEYFSETQRNKGNFPGRFSGRQFSNSRSEMNVSTLELGDSALYLCASSLTTAMNTEAFFGQGTRLTVV.

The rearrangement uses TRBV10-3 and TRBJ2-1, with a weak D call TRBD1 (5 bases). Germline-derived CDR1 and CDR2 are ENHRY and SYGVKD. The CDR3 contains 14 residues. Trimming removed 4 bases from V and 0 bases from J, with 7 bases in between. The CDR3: CAISATGSYNEQFF. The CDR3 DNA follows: TGTGCCATCAGTGCTACAGGCTCCTACAATGAGCAGTTCTTC.

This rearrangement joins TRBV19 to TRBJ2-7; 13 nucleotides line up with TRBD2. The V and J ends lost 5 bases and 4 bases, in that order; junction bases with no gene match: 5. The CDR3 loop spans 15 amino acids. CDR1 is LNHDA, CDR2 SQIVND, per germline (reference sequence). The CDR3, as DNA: TGTGCCAGTAGTGGAACTAGCGGGGGGGCTTACGAGCAGTACTTC. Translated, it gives CASSGTSGGAYEQYF.

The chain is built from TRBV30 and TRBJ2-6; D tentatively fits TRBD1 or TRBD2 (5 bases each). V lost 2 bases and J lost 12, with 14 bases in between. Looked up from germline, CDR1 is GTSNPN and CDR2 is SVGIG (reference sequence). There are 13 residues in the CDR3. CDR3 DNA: TGTGCCTGGAGTTGGGGGACCCCCGTCGTCCTGACTTTC. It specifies CAWSWGTPVVLTF.

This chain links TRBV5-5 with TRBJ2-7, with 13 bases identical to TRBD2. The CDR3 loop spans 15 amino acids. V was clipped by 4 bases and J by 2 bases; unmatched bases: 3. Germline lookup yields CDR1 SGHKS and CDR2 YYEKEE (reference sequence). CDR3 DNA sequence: TGTGCCAGCAGCCCTGGACTAGCGGGAGCCTACGAGCAGTACTTC. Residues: CASSPGLAGAYEQYF.

CDR3 bases: TGTGCCAGCAGCGGACAAGCGAGGAGGACAGATACGCAGTATTTT. Translating gives CASSGQARRTDTQYF. The chain joins TRBV13 to TRBJ2-3; either TRBD1 or TRBD2 may supply D (5 bases each). This CDR3 is built from 15 residues. Germline loops: CDR1 PRHDT, CDR2 FYEKMQ (reference sequence). Trimming stripped 5 bases from V and 3 bases from J, with 15 bases between.

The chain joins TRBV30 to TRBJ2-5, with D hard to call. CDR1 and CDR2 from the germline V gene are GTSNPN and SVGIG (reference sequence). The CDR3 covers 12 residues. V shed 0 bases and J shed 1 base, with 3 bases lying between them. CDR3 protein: CAWSVVQETQYF. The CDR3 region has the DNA TGTGCCTGGAGTGTGGTCCAAGAGACCCAGTACTTC.

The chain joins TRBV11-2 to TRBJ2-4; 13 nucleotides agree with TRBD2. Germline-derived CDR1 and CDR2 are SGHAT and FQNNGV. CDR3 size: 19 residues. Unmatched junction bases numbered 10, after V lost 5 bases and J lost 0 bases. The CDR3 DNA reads TGTGCCAGCAGCCTCGGGACTAGCGGGAATAAAGTAGCCAAAAACATTCAGTACTTC. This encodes CASSLGTSGNKVAKNIQYF.

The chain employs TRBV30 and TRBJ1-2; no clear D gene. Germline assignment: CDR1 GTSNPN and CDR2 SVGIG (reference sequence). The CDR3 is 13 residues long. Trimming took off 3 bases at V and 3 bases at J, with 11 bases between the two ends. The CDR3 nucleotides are TGTGCCTGGAGCTTTTCAGGTGACTATGGCTACACCTTC. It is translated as CAWSFSGDYGYTF.

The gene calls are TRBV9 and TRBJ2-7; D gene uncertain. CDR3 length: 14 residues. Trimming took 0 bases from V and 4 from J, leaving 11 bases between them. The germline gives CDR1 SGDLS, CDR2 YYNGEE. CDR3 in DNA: TGTGCCAGCAGCGTAGATTTGAAAGGGTACGAGCAGTACTTC. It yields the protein CASSVDLKGYEQYF.

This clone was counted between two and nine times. The DNA of the CDR3 is TGTGCCAGCAACTCCCTAGGAGGAGGGGGCGCCCACAATGAGCAGTTCTTC. It encodes CASNSLGGGGAHNEQFF. This rearrangement joins TRBV5-6 to TRBJ2-1; a possible D gene is TRBD1 (7 bases). The V and J ends lost 6 bases and 5 bases respectively, with 24 bases between them. This CDR3 has 17 amino acids. Germline V gene lookup returns CDR1 SGHDT and CDR2 YYEEEE.

CDR3 sequence (DNA): TGTGCCAGCAGCTTAGTGTTCTGGGAGACCCAGTACTTC. It is translated as CASSLVFWETQYF. V usage is TRBV7-6 and J usage is TRBJ2-5, with D unclear. The CDR3 sequence is 13 residues long. V was cut by 1 base and J by 5 bases, with 8 bases left in between. Germline values: CDR1 SGHVS, CDR2 FNYEAQ. Using reference TRBV7-6 and TRBJ2-5 for the parts outside the CDR3, the full variable domain is GAGVSQSPRYKVTKRGQDVALRCDPISGHVSLYWYRQALGQGPEFLTYFNYEAQQDKSGLPNDRFSAERPEGSISTLTIQRTEQRDSAMYRCASSLVFWETQYFGPGTRLLVL.

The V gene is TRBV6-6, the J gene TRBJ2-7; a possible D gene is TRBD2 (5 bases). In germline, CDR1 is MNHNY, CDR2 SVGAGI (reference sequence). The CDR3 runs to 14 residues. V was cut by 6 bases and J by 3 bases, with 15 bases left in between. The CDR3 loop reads CASRLGEGVYEQYF. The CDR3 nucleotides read TGTGCCAGCAGGTTGGGAGAAGGTGTCTACGAGCAGTACTTC.

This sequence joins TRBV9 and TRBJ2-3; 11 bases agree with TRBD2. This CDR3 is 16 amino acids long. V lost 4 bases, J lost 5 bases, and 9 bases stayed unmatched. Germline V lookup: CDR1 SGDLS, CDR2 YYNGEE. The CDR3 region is CASSPASGRSGDTQYF. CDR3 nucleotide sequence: TGTGCCAGCAGCCCTGCTAGCGGGAGGTCGGGAGATACGCAGTATTTT.